These 27 T cell receptor beta chains were all obtained from the same sample, sequenced in a study of Graves' ophthalmopathy and Graves' hyperthyroidism. RNA transcripts were the template, and TCR beta CDR3 regions were amplified from them. The authors performed first-round RT-PCR with HTBI primers and then a second-round multiplex PCR. From the multiplex PCR reads, TCRdb called clonotypes with MiXCR, one entry per CDR3 protein. The repertoire holds 740,000 or so distinct CDR3 sequences, with 35% to 50% as singletons. The source material was peripheral blood. All receptors derive from an adult man with Graves' ophthalmopathy.

This clonotype was counted at least ten times. This rearrangement joins TRBV10-1 to TRBJ1-3; D ambiguous. The germline V gene has CDR1 WNHNN and CDR2 SYGVQD (reference sequence). CDR3 length equals 12 residues. Trimming removed 8 bases from V and 3 bases from J, with 8 bases in between. The chain's CDR3 is CASLTSGNTIYF. CDR3 coding DNA: TGCGCCAGCCTAACGAGTGGAAACACCATATATTTT.

A remark on this clonotype: A far more abundant clone sits one base away, making this likely a read error. The chain joins TRBV25-1 to TRBJ2-7, with a tentative D call TRBD2 (5 bases). Trimming took off 5 bases at V and 2 bases at J, with 10 bases between the two ends. Germline lookup yields CDR1 MGHDK and CDR2 SYGVNS. CDR3 length equals 13 residues. Here the CDR3 DNA reads TGTGCCAGCAGTCGACGGGGAACCTACGAGCAGTACTTC. It is translated as CASSRRGTYEQYF.

This clonotype was seen more than once but under ten times. The chain has TRBV19 and TRBJ1-5; a possible D gene is TRBD1 (6 bases). CDR1 LNHDA and CDR2 SQIVND come from the germline V gene (reference sequence). V lost 9 bases and J 5 bases, leaving 26 bases between the germline ends. The CDR3 runs to 17 residues. In DNA form, the CDR3 reads TGTGCCAGCAGTCCCAACCTGGCAGGAGGGGGGGATCAGCCCCAGCATTTT. It yields the protein CASSPNLAGGGDQPQHF.

The J gene is TRBJ2-7, the V gene TRBV27, with D hard to call. This CDR3 is 12 amino acids long. CDR1 is MNHEY and CDR2 is SMNVEV in the germline V gene (reference sequence). The V end lost 6 bases, the J end lost 2 bases, and 8 bases lay between the germline ends. DNA for the CDR3: TGTGCCAGCAGAACAAGCGCCTACGAGCAGTACTTC. Protein product: CASRTSAYEQYF.

The rearrangement joins TRBV10-3 to TRBJ1-4; D not certain. The germline V gene encodes CDR1 ENHRY and CDR2 SYGVKD. V was trimmed by 0 bases and J by 10 bases, leaving 6 bases between them. This CDR3 contains 12 residues. The CDR3 here is CAISESGVKLFF. The CDR3 bases are TGTGCCATCAGTGAGTCTGGAGTAAAACTGTTTTTT.

The chain employs TRBV7-9 and TRBJ1-4; 7 positions match TRBD1. Germline assignment: CDR1 SEHNR and CDR2 FQNEAQ (reference sequence). V lost 5 bases, J lost 8 bases, and 11 bases stayed unmatched. This CDR3 spans 15 amino acids. The CDR3 loop is CASSQDRRPREKLFF. The CDR3 nucleotides are TGTGCCAGCAGCCAGGACAGGCGGCCGCGCGAAAAACTGTTTTTT. The entire variable domain, with the rest obtained from reference TRBV7-9 and TRBJ1-4, is as follows: DTGVSQNPRHKITKRGQNVTFRCDPISEHNRLYWYRQTLGQGPEFLTYFQNEAQLEKSRLLSDRFSAERPKGSFSTLEIQRTEQGDSAMYLCASSQDRRPREKLFFGSGTQLSVL.

This clonotype was counted at least ten times. The gene calls are TRBV5-8 and TRBJ1-2, with D possibly matching TRBD1 (6 bases). Trimming stripped 4 bases from V and 6 bases from J, with 10 bases between. This CDR3 spans 12 amino acids. Germline CDR1 SGHTS, CDR2 YDEGEE. CDR3 in DNA: TGTGCCAGCAGCAAACAGGGTAATGGCTACACCTTC. Amino acids: CASSKQGNGYTF.

With respect to this clonotype: Given a much more abundant clone one base away, this may be a read error. The chain has TRBV7-9 and TRBJ2-7; maybe TRBD1 (6 bases). This CDR3 has 13 residues. Germline CDR1 reads SEHNR; CDR2 reads FQNEAQ (reference sequence). The CDR3 region has the DNA TGTGTCAGCAGCTTAGGACAGATCTACGAGCAGTACTTC. Its translation is CVSSLGQIYEQYF.

This clonotype occurred many times. The chain combines TRBV7-9 with TRBJ1-6, with 8 bases aligning to TRBD1. The CDR3 is made up of 17 amino acids. The germline V gene has CDR1 SEHNR and CDR2 FQNEAQ (reference sequence). V was clipped by 3 bases and J by 11 bases; unmatched bases: 15. CDR3 coding DNA: TGTGCCAGCAGCTTTGGCGAATTACAGGGGGTGTATCCACCCCTCCACTTT. Protein product: CASSFGELQGVYPPLHF.

The rearrangement joins TRBV20-1 to TRBJ1-2, with a tentative D call TRBD1 (5 bases). CDR1 and CDR2 (germline): DFQATT, SNEGSKA (reference sequence). CDR3 length equals 17 residues. The V gene lost 2 bases and the J gene lost 0 bases, with 19 bases spanning the gap. In DNA, the CDR3 is TGCAGTGCTAGATACCGACAGAACACTGAAGCTAACTATGGCTACACCTTC. It yields the protein CSARYRQNTEANYGYTF.

A few counts support this clonotype. The V and J genes are TRBV5-1 and TRBJ1-1; D is uncertain. Trimming stripped 6 bases from V and 7 bases from J, with 13 bases between. This CDR3 contains 12 residues. CDR1 and CDR2 (germline): SGHRS, YFSETQ. The CDR3 nucleotides are TGCGCCAGCACAAATAATACTAGTGAAGCTTTCTTT. Its translation: CASTNNTSEAFF. Variable domain in full (rest from reference TRBV5-1 and TRBJ1-1): KAGVTQTPRYLIKTRGQQVTLSCSPISGHRSVSWYQQTPGQGLQFLFEYFSETQRNKGNFPGRFSGRQFSNSRSEMNVSTLELGDSALYLCASTNNTSEAFFGQGTRLTVV.

This clonotype was found many times. V gene TRBV7-6 combines with J gene TRBJ1-2; weak D call: TRBD1 (6 bases). V was cut by 8 bases and J by 6 bases, with 10 bases left in between. Germline V gives CDR1 SGHVS, CDR2 FNYEAQ. The CDR3 covers 11 residues. The CDR3 is CASGGLHGYTF. The CDR3 nucleotides read TGTGCCAGCGGGGGCCTCCATGGCTACACCTTC.

CDR3 sequence reads: CASSQDPAGQQYF. As DNA, the CDR3 is TGCGCCAGCAGCCAAGATCCAGCGGGACAGCAGTACTTC. V usage is TRBV4-3 and J usage is TRBJ2-7, with TRBD2 matching 7 bases. This CDR3 has 13 amino acids. Germline V gives CDR1 LGHNA, CDR2 YSLEER. J gave up 8 bases and V 0 bases, and 4 bases lay outside the gene matches.

V gene TRBV27 combines with J gene TRBJ1-2; 7 positions agree with TRBD1. V shed 10 bases, J shed 6 bases, and the junction held 8 bases outside the gene matches. Germline-derived CDR1 and CDR2 are MNHEY and SMNVEV (reference sequence). The CDR3 has 12 residues. The CDR3 loop reads CATFDRDHGYTF. As DNA, the CDR3 is TGTGCCACCTTCGACAGGGATCATGGCTACACCTTC.

The chain links TRBV10-3 to TRBJ2-1, with TRBD1 as a possible D gene (5 bases). The CDR3 totals 13 residues. Germline CDR1 and CDR2: ENHRY and SYGVKD. The germline V and J ends were trimmed by 2 bases and 7 bases, with 9 bases remaining between them. CDR3 nucleotides: TGTGCCATCAGTGAGGACAGACCGAATGAGCAGTTCTTC. It yields the protein CAISEDRPNEQFF.

This chain connects TRBV12-3 or TRBV12-4 to TRBJ1-4, with D possibly TRBD1 on 6 matching bases. The CDR3 loop spans 15 amino acids. Trimming removed 3 bases at V and 3 bases at J, with 11 bases between. The CDR3 loop reads CASSFGRGANEKLFF. As DNA, the CDR3 is TGTGCCAGCAGTTTCGGCAGGGGCGCTAATGAAAAACTGTTTTTT.

This clonotype was detected many times. The chain carries TRBV2 and TRBJ2-5; D possibly corresponds to TRBD2 (6 bases). The V gene's germline CDR1 is SNHLY and CDR2 FYNNEI. There are 13 residues in the CDR3. The V and J ends lost 6 bases and 4 bases respectively, with 12 bases between them. This chain's CDR3 is CASSPRGRETQYF. The DNA of the CDR3 is TGTGCCAGCAGCCCTCGGGGGAGAGAGACCCAGTACTTC.

In the case of this clonotype: A much larger clone lies a single base off, so this may be a read error. The rearrangement joins TRBV2 to TRBJ2-5; D remains ambiguous. Germline-derived CDR1 and CDR2 are SNHLY and FYNNEI. V was shortened by 2 bases and J by 5 bases, with 15 bases between the two germline ends. The CDR3 has 15 residues. The chain's CDR3 is CASSELVGLTETQYF. The CDR3 DNA reads as TGTGCCAGCAGTGAATTAGTGGGTTTGACCGAGACCCAGTACTTC.

This chain connects TRBV6-2 or TRBV6-3 to TRBJ1-2, with 12 bases matching TRBD1. The CDR3 is 18 amino acids. V shed 5 bases, J shed 3 bases, and the junction held 13 bases outside the gene matches. In germline, CDR1 is MNHEY, CDR2 SVGEGT. In nucleotides, the CDR3 is TGTGCCAGCAGTCCGCTTTGGGGACAGGGGGCGCGGTACTATGGCTACACCTTC. Amino acid sequence: CASSPLWGQGARYYGYTF.

A note on this clonotype: Just one base apart from a much larger clone, this may be a read error. The genes are TRBV24-1 and TRBJ1-2; D is undetermined. CDR1 and CDR2 from the germline V gene are KGHDR and SFDVKD. Trimming cost V 7 bases and J 2 bases, with 10 bases left between them. This CDR3 comprises 13 residues. The CDR3 sequence is CATSEGRNYGYTF. CDR3 coding DNA: TGTGCCACCAGCGAAGGACGGAACTATGGCTACACCTTC.

This clonotype has only a few counts. The chain carries TRBV25-1 and TRBJ1-3; D is uncertain. V dropped 3 bases and J dropped 3 bases, with 9 bases sitting between them. Per germline, CDR1 MGHDK and CDR2 SYGVNS. The CDR3 consists of 14 residues. For the CDR3, the DNA is TGTGCCAGCAGTGATAGTGCCGTTGGAAACACCATATATTTT. This sequence encodes CASSDSAVGNTIYF.

Comment on this clonotype: Germline and junction disagree at one end, which may indicate a read error. The V call is TRBV29-1, the J call TRBJ1-2; D gene ambiguous. Per the germline V gene, CDR1 is SQVTM and CDR2 is ANQGSEA. This CDR3 comprises 14 residues. The CDR3 coding sequence is TGCAGCGTTGCCCGTGGTATGTCAAACTATGGCCACACCTTC. Protein: CSVARGMSNYGHTF. Drawing the rest from reference TRBV29-1 and TRBJ1-2, the complete variable domain is SAVISQKPSRDICQRGTSLTIQCQVDSQVTMMFWYRQQPGQSLTLIATANQGSEATYESGFVIDKFPISRPNLTFSTLTVSNMSPEDSSIYLCSVARGMSNYGHTFGSGTRLTVV.

The chain carries TRBV25-1 and TRBJ1-1; TRBD1 aligns across 12 bases. With 0 bases clipped from V and 7 bases from J, the junction kept 3 bases outside the gene matches. This CDR3 spans 15 amino acids. Germline V lookup: CDR1 MGHDK, CDR2 SYGVNS. CDR3 amino acids: CASSEYGTGGGEAFF. CDR3 in DNA: TGTGCCAGCAGTGAATATGGGACAGGGGGCGGTGAAGCTTTCTTT.

In regard to this clonotype: Germline is not matched at one junction end, which may reflect a read error. The V and J genes are TRBV7-9 and TRBJ1-2; 8 nucleotides align to TRBD1. CDR1 SEHNR and CDR2 FQNEAQ come from the germline V gene (reference sequence). The CDR3 loop spans 14 amino acids. The CDR3 reads CASSFRTGNSGYTF. CDR3 sequence (DNA): TGTGCCAGCAGCTTTCGGACAGGGAACTCTGGCTACACCTTC.

To note about this clonotype: A read error is possible here, since a much larger clone lies one base away. The chain combines TRBV2 with TRBJ2-5, with D possibly being TRBD2 (5 bases). The germline V and J ends were trimmed by 7 bases and 3 bases, with 12 bases remaining between them. The CDR3 is 13 amino acids. CDR1 and CDR2 from the germline V gene are SNHLY and FYNNEI. DNA of the CDR3: TGTGCCAGCACCGGAGGATACAAAGAGACCCAGTACTTC. As protein: CASTGGYKETQYF.

The V and J genes are TRBV29-1 and TRBJ1-1, with TRBD1 matching 7 bases. V trimming: 8 bases; J trimming: 10 bases; junction bases outside the gene matches: 4. CDR1 and CDR2 (germline): SQVTM, ANQGSEA. The CDR3 sequence is 9 residues long. For the CDR3, the DNA is TGCAGCTCATACAGGGGAGCTTTCTTT. Its protein product is CSSYRGAFF.

About this clonotype itself: A read error may account for a junction end that differs from germline. V usage is TRBV10-2 and J usage is TRBJ2-7; D ambiguous. The CDR3 is 12 residues long. Germline-derived CDR1 and CDR2 are WSHSY and SAAADI. The CDR3 reads CASTENPYEQYF. The CDR3 DNA follows: TGTGCCAGCACCGAGAACCCCTACGAGCAGTACTTC.